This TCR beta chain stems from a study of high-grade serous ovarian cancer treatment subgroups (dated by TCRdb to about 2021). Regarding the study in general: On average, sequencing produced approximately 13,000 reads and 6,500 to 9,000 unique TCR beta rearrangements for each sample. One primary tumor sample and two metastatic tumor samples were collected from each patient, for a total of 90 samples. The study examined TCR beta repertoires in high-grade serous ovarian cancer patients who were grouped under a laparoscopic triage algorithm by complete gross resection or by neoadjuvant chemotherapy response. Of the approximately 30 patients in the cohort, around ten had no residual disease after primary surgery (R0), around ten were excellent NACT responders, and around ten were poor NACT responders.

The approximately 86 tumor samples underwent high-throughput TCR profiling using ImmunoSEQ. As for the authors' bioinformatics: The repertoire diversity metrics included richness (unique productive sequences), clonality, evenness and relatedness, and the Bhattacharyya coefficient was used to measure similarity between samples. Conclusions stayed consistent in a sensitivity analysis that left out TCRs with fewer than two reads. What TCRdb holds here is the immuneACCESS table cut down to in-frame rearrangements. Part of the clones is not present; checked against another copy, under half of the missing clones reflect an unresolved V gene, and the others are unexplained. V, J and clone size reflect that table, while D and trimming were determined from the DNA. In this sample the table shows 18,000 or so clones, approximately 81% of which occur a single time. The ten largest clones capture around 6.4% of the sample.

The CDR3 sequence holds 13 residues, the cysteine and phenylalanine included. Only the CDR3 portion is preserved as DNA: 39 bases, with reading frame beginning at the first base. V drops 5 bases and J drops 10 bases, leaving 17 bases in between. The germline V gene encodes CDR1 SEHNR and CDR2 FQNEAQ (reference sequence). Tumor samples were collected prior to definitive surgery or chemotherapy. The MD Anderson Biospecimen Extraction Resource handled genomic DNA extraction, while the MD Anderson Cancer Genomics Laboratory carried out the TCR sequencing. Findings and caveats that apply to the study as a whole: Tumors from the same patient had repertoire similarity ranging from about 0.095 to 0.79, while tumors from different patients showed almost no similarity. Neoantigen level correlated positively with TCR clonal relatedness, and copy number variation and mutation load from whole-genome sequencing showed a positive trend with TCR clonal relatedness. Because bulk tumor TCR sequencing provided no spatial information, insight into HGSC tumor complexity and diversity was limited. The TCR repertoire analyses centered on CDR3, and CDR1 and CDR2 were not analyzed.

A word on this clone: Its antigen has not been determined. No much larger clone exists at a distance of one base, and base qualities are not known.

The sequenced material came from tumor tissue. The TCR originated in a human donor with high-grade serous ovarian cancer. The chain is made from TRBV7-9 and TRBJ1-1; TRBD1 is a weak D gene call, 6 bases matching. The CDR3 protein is CASSGGERQAAFF. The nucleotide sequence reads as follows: TGTGCCAGCAGCGGTGGGGAAAGACAGGCAGCTTTCTTT.